These 27 T cell receptor beta chains came from one sample sequenced in a study of T-cell reconstitution after alpha-beta-depleted transplantation in children. Preparation of the TCRbeta library involved a method that used unique molecular identifiers. TCRdb reprocessed the PCR reads via MiXCR and lists one record per CDR3 protein. The sample includes a few hundred thousand distinct CDR3 sequences, about 17% of them seen just once. This sample comprised PBMCs, mostly from graft donor cells, obtained 360 days after TCRalphabeta/CD19-depleted stem cell transplant. The source of these receptors is a boy less than two years old who had a stem cell transplant for Wiskott-Aldrich syndrome, so the T cells may come from the graft donor.

The J gene is TRBJ2-4, the V gene TRBV20-1; D gene uncertain. V lost 4 bases and J lost 0, with 10 bases in between. The CDR3 covers 14 residues. Germline assignment: CDR1 DFQATT and CDR2 SNEGSKA (reference sequence). CDR3 residues: CSATGPRAKNIQYF. CDR3 DNA: TGCAGTGCTACAGGTCCGCGAGCCAAAAACATTCAGTACTTC.

This clonotype was counted between two and nine times. The rearrangement links TRBV5-1 to TRBJ2-1; possibly TRBD2 for D (6 bases). The CDR3 extends over 14 amino acids. From germline, CDR1 is SGHRS and CDR2 YFSETQ. Trimming took off 6 bases at V and 1 base at J, with 11 bases between the two ends. This CDR3 is CASKPGLSYNEQFF. The CDR3 nucleotides are TGCGCCAGCAAACCGGGACTTTCCTACAATGAGCAGTTCTTC.

The V gene is TRBV19, the J gene TRBJ2-5; 8 bases map to TRBD1. Germline CDR1 is LNHDA and CDR2 is SQIVND (reference sequence). J lost 3 bases, V lost 1 base, and 4 bases had no gene match. The CDR3 runs to 15 residues. The CDR3 DNA reads TGTGCCAGTAGTATAGCCGGGACAGGCAAAGAGACCCAGTACTTC. This encodes CASSIAGTGKETQYF.

The chain couples TRBV12-3 or TRBV12-4 to TRBJ1-1, with D possibly matching TRBD1 (6 bases). The CDR3 has 14 amino acids. The ends were cut back, 6 bases at V and 5 bases at J, with 16 bases in the middle. The CDR3 DNA reads as TGTGCCAGCAGGGCTGACAGGTCGGTTACTGAAGCTTTCTTT. As protein: CASRADRSVTEAFF.

In this sample, this clonotype turned up a few times. DNA of the CDR3: TGCAGTGCCTTACCATGGGAGTACCAAGAGACCCAGTACTTC. Protein sequence: CSALPWEYQETQYF. V and J are TRBV20-1 and TRBJ2-5, with D maybe TRBD2 (5 bases). Between the trimmed V and J ends, which lost 6 bases and 0 bases, there was a span of 14 bases. The CDR3 totals 14 residues. Germline V lookup: CDR1 DFQATT, CDR2 SNEGSKA (reference sequence).

This clonotype turned up a few times. J is TRBJ2-4 and V is TRBV6-1; D is perhaps TRBD2 (5 bases). V shed 5 bases and J shed 8 bases, with 22 bases lying between them. The germline CDR1 and CDR2 sequences are MNHNS and SASEGT. The CDR3 has 16 residues. Here the CDR3 reads CASSPSGFSWGDIQYF. CDR3 DNA sequence: TGTGCCAGCAGTCCCTCAGGTTTCTCTTGGGGAGACATTCAGTACTTC.

This chain connects TRBV30 to TRBJ2-1; TRBD2 matches 13 bases. Looked up from germline, CDR1 is GTSNPN and CDR2 is SVGIG (reference sequence). The CDR3 is 15 residues long. Trimming at V came to 5 bases and at J to 7 bases, leaving 8 bases not matched to a gene. The DNA of the CDR3 is TGTGCCTGGCTCCTTACTAGCGGGAGGGGTAATGAGCAGTTCTTC. The encoded protein is CAWLLTSGRGNEQFF.

V and J are TRBV10-3 and TRBJ2-3; the match to TRBD2 covers 7 bases. Germline lookup yields CDR1 ENHRY and CDR2 SYGVKD. V lost 6 bases to trimming and J lost 2 bases; unmatched junction nucleotides: 8. CDR3 size: 15 residues. CDR3 nucleotide sequence: TGTGCCATCAGCAATTGGACTAGACCCACAGATACGCAGTATTTT. Amino acid sequence: CAISNWTRPTDTQYF.

J is TRBJ2-5 and V is TRBV12-3 or TRBV12-4, with D perhaps matching TRBD1 (6 bases). Between the trimmed V and J ends, which lost 6 bases and 5 bases, there was a span of 16 bases. The CDR3 has 14 amino acids. CDR3 residues: CASRVSRGGETQYF. CDR3 coding DNA: TGTGCCAGCAGGGTTAGCAGGGGCGGGGAGACCCAGTACTTC.

This clonotype has more than one count but fewer than ten. This chain links TRBV20-1 with TRBJ2-2; TRBD1 might be the D (6 bases). The CDR3 length is 15 residues. Germline assignment: CDR1 DFQATT and CDR2 SNEGSKA (reference sequence). V lost 3 bases to trimming and J lost 4 bases, with 15 bases between them. CDR3 in amino acids: CSARSVGASTGELFF. CDR3 bases: TGCAGTGCTAGGTCCGTGGGGGCGAGCACCGGGGAGCTGTTTTTT.

This clonotype was picked up many times. The V gene is TRBV4-2, the J gene TRBJ2-7; 10 bases line up with TRBD2. Germline V gene lookup returns CDR1 LGHNA and CDR2 YNFKEQ. The CDR3 runs 16 residues. V was pared by 1 base and J by 4 bases, with 7 bases of the junction left unmatched. In nucleotides, the CDR3 is TGTGCCAGCAGCCAAGGCGCTAGCGGGGGCCGGTACGAGCAGTACTTC. This codes for CASSQGASGGRYEQYF.

The chain couples TRBV20-1 to TRBJ2-1; D unresolved. CDR1 and CDR2 from the germline V gene are DFQATT and SNEGSKA (reference sequence). CDR3 length: 14 amino acids. Trimming took off 0 bases at V and 4 bases at J, with 10 bases between the two ends. CDR3 protein: CSARDRNRYNEQFF. The CDR3 region has the DNA TGCAGTGCTAGAGATCGGAACAGATACAATGAGCAGTTCTTC.

This clonotype was recorded a few times. V usage is TRBV20-1 and J usage is TRBJ2-1, with 9 bases that match TRBD2. The CDR3 has 14 residues. CDR1 and CDR2 (germline): DFQATT, SNEGSKA (reference sequence). The ends lost 6 bases at V and 4 bases at J; junction bases unmatched: 7. CDR3 coding DNA: TGCAGTGCCCATAGCGGGAGAGGGTACAATGAGCAGTTCTTC. The encoded protein is CSAHSGRGYNEQFF.

In its sample, this clonotype was seen a few times. The chain joins TRBV28 to TRBJ2-1, with D possibly TRBD2 on 5 matching bases. Germline CDR1 and CDR2: MDHEN and SYDVKM. V was trimmed by 6 bases and J by 5 bases, leaving 14 bases between them. The CDR3 runs 14 residues. In DNA form, the CDR3 reads TGTGCCAGCAGCGGGGAAGGCAGGAACAATGAGCAGTTCTTC. Translation: CASSGEGRNNEQFF.

This clonotype was detected only a few times. CDR3: CASSQPYSGANVLTF. In DNA, the CDR3 is TGCGCCAGCAGCCAGCCGTACTCTGGGGCCAACGTCCTGACTTTC. V usage is TRBV4-1 and J usage is TRBJ2-6, with D unclear. CDR3 length: 15 residues. Per the germline V gene, CDR1 is MGHRA and CDR2 is YSYEKL. Trimming took off 3 bases at V and 0 bases at J, with 6 bases between the two ends.

V is TRBV10-3 and J is TRBJ2-2, with 11 bases identical to TRBD2. CDR3 length: 19 amino acids. V lost 0 bases and J lost 0; bases outside the gene matches: 6. CDR1 and CDR2 (germline): ENHRY, SYGVKD. CDR3 region: CAISESPSGGPTNTGELFF. CDR3 nucleotides: TGTGCCATCAGTGAGTCCCCTAGCGGGGGGCCTACGAACACCGGGGAGCTGTTTTTT.

This clonotype was counted at least ten times. The V call is TRBV12-3 or TRBV12-4, the J call TRBJ1-4; TRBD1 agrees at 10 bases. The trim removed 5 bases at V and 7 bases at J, leaving 7 bases unmatched. This CDR3 contains 15 residues. The CDR3 bases are TGTGCCAGCAGTCATACCGGGACAGGGGCTGAAAAACTGTTTTTT. It codes for CASSHTGTGAEKLFF.

The chain employs TRBV3-1 and TRBJ2-3; D assignment may be TRBD1 or TRBD2 (5 bases each). Trimming pared 0 bases from V and 4 bases from J, leaving 17 bases between. Germline V lookup: CDR1 LGHDT, CDR2 YNNKEL (reference sequence). CDR3 length: 17 residues. The CDR3 is CASSQDLGTKGPDTQYF. Here the CDR3 DNA reads TGTGCCAGCAGCCAAGATCTTGGGACGAAGGGACCAGATACGCAGTATTTT.

The gene calls are TRBV4-1 and TRBJ2-1, with 9 bases identical to TRBD2. CDR1 and CDR2 from the germline V gene are MGHRA and YSYEKL. The CDR3 is made up of 15 amino acids. Unmatched junction bases numbered 7, after V lost 1 base and J lost 9 bases. This CDR3 reads CASSQAASGVAEQFF. The CDR3 nucleotides read TGCGCCAGCAGCCAAGCTGCTAGCGGGGTAGCTGAGCAGTTCTTC.

The chain recombines TRBV20-1 with TRBJ2-5; possibly TRBD1 for D (6 bases). CDR1 is DFQATT and CDR2 is SNEGSKA in the germline V gene (reference sequence). This CDR3 has 13 residues. The V and J ends lost 6 bases and 2 bases respectively, with 13 bases between them. CDR3 sequence reads: CSAKLTGQETQYF. DNA for the CDR3: TGCAGTGCCAAGTTGACAGGTCAAGAGACCCAGTACTTC.

The chain is built from TRBV12-3 or TRBV12-4 and TRBJ1-2; 12 bases line up with TRBD1. Trimming removed 5 bases from V and 2 bases from J; junction bases left unmatched: 12. The length of the CDR3 is 18 residues. This CDR3 reads CASSTWDRDRGRNYGYTF. The CDR3 bases are TGTGCCAGCAGTACTTGGGACCGGGACAGGGGGCGGAACTATGGCTACACCTTC.

This clonotype showed up just a few times. CDR3 DNA sequence: TGTGCCACCAGTGACCGGCATAGCGGGAGAGGATCCTACAATGAGCAGTTCTTC. This encodes CATSDRHSGRGSYNEQFF. The chain couples TRBV24-1 to TRBJ2-1; TRBD2 agrees at 9 bases. CDR1 is KGHDR, CDR2 SFDVKD, per germline. There are 18 residues in the CDR3. Trimming at V came to 4 bases and at J to 1 base, leaving 10 bases not matched to a gene.

V usage is TRBV10-3 and J usage is TRBJ2-3; D is ambiguous. This CDR3 has 12 amino acids. The V gene lost 2 bases and the J gene lost 5 bases, with 5 bases spanning the gap. In germline, CDR1 is ENHRY, CDR2 SYGVKD. The CDR3 nucleotides are TGTGCCATCAGTGAGGGGCTAGATACGCAGTATTTT. Its translation is CAISEGLDTQYF.

The J gene is TRBJ1-1, the V gene TRBV15; D is undetermined. The CDR3 runs 13 residues. CDR1 and CDR2 (germline): LNHNV, YYDKDF (reference sequence). V was cut by 9 bases and J by 5 bases, with 16 bases left in between. CDR3 region: CATTRGWYTEAFF. Written as DNA, the CDR3 is TGTGCCACGACTCGCGGGTGGTATACTGAAGCTTTCTTT.

This clonotype was seen a handful of times. The V call is TRBV20-1, the J call TRBJ2-4; TRBD1 matches 12 bases. The CDR3 spans 17 residues. In germline, CDR1 is DFQATT, CDR2 SNEGSKA (reference sequence). The J segment lost 5 bases and the V segment lost 1 base, leaving 9 bases of the junction unmatched. This chain's CDR3 is CSARASPGQGAENIQYF. The CDR3 DNA sequence: TGCAGTGCTAGAGCAAGTCCGGGACAGGGGGCCGAAAACATTCAGTACTTC.

The CDR3 reads CASRALAGGGDTQYF. Here the CDR3 DNA reads TGTGCCAGCAGAGCACTAGCGGGGGGCGGCGATACGCAGTATTTT. The chain carries TRBV6-1 and TRBJ2-3; TRBD2 aligns across 12 bases. The germline V gene encodes CDR1 MNHNS and CDR2 SASEGT. Unmatched junction bases numbered 7, after V lost 6 bases and J lost 6 bases. This CDR3 region has 15 residues.

CDR3 in amino acids: CASSLAPPTSGTFYEQYF. In DNA, the CDR3 is TGCGCCAGCAGCTTGGCTCCCCCAACTAGCGGAACCTTCTACGAGCAGTACTTC. The chain is built from TRBV5-1 and TRBJ2-7, with 8 positions matching TRBD2. Germline V CDR1 and CDR2: SGHRS, YFSETQ. The CDR3 has 18 residues. Trimming took 0 bases from V and 3 from J; bases not matched to a gene: 14.